This T cell receptor (beta chain) is drawn from a study of T cells in Graves' hyperthyroidism and ophthalmopathy. Across the study: Peripheral blood specimens were obtained at initial diagnosis, prior to any treatment.

Researchers defined stable Graves' hyperthyroidism as no ophthalmopathy progression within 18 months. Each diagnosis was grounded in clinical symptoms, serum thyroxine and TRAb, thyroid ultrasound, and orbital computed tomography. Out of approximately 10 ml of fresh peripheral blood came the PBMCs. The CDR3 extends over 8 amino acids. Germline assignment: CDR1 DFQATT and CDR2 SNEGSKA (reference sequence). Notes on this clonotype: Mismatch with germline at one junction end may stem from a read error.

TCR beta CDR3 region amplification was performed from RNA transcripts. In the first-round RT-PCR of the TCR CDR3, the HTBI primer set was used. TCRdb re-called the multiplex PCR reads with MiXCR, one entry per CDR3 protein. Altogether around 100,000 distinct CDR3 sequences are present, 45% to 50% being singletons, with the ten largest covering about a quarter. This sequence was found in a middle-aged man with Graves' hyperthyroidism. Sequencing was done on a sample of blood. This sequence joins TRBV20-1 and TRBJ2-5; D remains unclear. This chain's CDR3 is CSQGTQYF. CDR3 DNA: TGCAGTCAAGGGACCCAGTACTTC.